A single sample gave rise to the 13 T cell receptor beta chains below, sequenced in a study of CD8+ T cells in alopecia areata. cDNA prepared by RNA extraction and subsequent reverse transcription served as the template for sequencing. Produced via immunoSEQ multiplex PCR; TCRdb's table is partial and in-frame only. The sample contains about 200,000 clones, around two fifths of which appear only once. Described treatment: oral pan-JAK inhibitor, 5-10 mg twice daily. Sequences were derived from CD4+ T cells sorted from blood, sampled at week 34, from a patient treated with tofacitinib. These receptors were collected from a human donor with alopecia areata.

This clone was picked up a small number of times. The CDR3 loop is CASRGLAAASTDTQYF. The CDR3 DNA sequence: TGTGCCAGCAGGGGCCTAGCGGCAGCTAGCACAGATACGCAGTATTTT. The V and J genes are TRBV6-6 and TRBJ2-3; TRBD2 agrees at 7 bases. CDR1 and CDR2 from the germline V gene are MNHNY and SVGAGI (reference sequence). The V gene end was trimmed by 6 bases and the J gene end by 0 bases; junction bases not matched to a gene: 9. This CDR3 has 16 amino acids.

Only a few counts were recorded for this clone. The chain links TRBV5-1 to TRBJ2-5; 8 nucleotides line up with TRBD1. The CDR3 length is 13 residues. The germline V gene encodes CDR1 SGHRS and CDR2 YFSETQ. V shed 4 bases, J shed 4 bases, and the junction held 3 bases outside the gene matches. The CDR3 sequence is CASSAGGAETQYF. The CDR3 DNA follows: TGCGCCAGCAGCGCAGGGGGCGCAGAGACCCAGTACTTC.

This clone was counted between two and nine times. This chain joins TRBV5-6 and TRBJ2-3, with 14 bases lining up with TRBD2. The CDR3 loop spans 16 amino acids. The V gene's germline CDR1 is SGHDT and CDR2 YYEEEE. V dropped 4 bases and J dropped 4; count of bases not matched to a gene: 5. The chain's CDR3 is CASSPRTSGRSDTQYF. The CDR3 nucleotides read TGTGCCAGCAGCCCAAGGACTAGCGGGAGGTCAGATACGCAGTATTTT.

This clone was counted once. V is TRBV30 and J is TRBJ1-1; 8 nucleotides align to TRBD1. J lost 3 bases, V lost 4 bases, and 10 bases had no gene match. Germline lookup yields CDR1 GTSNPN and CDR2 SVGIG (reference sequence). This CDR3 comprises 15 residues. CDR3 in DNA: TGTGCCTGGACGCTCCGGACAGGGTTTTACACTGAAGCTTTCTTT. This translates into CAWTLRTGFYTEAFF.

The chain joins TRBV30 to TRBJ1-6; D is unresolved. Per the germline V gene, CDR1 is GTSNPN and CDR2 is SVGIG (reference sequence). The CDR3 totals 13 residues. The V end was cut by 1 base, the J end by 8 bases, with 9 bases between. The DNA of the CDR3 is TGTGCCTGGAGTGGAGGGTTGGATTCACCCCTCCACTTT. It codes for CAWSGGLDSPLHF.

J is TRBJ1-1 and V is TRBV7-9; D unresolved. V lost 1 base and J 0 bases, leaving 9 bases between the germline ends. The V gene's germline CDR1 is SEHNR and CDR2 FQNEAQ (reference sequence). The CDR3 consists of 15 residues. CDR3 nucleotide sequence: TGTGCCAGCAGCTTAGGGACTTTACTGAACACTGAAGCTTTCTTT. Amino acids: CASSLGTLLNTEAFF.

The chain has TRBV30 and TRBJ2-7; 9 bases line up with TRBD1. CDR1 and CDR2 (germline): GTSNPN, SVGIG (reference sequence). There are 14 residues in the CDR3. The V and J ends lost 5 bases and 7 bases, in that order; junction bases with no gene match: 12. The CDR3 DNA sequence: TGTGCCTGGGCCCAGGGACAGGGTATCGAGGAGCAGTACTTC. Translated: CAWAQGQGIEEQYF.

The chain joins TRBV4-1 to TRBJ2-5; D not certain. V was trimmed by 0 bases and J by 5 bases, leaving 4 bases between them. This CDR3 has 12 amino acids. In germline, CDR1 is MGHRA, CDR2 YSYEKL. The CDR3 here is CASSQERETQYF. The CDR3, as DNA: TGCGCCAGCAGCCAAGAGCGGGAGACCCAGTACTTC.

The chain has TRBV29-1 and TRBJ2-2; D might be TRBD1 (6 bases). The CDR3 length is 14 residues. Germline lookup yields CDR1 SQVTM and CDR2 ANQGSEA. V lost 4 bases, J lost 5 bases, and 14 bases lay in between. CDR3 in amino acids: CSVGWQGTTGELFF. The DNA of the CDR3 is TGCAGCGTTGGGTGGCAGGGGACAACCGGGGAGCTGTTTTTT.

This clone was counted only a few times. CDR3 coding DNA: TGTGCCACAGGACAGGGGCAGACTGAAGCTTTCTTT. This sequence encodes CATGQGQTEAFF. V usage is TRBV10-3 and J usage is TRBJ1-1, with 9 bases aligning to TRBD1. The ends lost 10 bases at V and 5 bases at J; junction bases unmatched: 5. Germline lookup yields CDR1 ENHRY and CDR2 SYGVKD. The CDR3 is 12 residues long.

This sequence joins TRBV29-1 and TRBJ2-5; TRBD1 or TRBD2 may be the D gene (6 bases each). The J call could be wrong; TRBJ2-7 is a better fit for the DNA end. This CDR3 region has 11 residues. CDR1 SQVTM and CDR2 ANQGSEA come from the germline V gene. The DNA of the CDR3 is TGCAGCGCCCGCCGGGGGCCCGAGCAGTACTTC. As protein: CSARRGPEQYF.

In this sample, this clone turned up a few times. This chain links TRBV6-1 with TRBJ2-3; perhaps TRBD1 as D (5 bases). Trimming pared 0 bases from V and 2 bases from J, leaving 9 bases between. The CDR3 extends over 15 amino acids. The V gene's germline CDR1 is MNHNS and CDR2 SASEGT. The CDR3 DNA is TGTGCCAGCAGTGAAGCCGGACACATCACAGATACGCAGTATTTT. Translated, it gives CASSEAGHITDTQYF.

The DNA of the CDR3 is TGTGCCAGCAGTGCCGATAGCGGGATGAACACTGAAGCTTTCTTT. Translating gives CASSADSGMNTEAFF. The rearrangement links TRBV6-1 to TRBJ1-1; no clear D. Trimming removed 4 bases from V and 0 bases from J, with 12 bases in between. The CDR3 has 15 amino acids. The germline CDR1 and CDR2 sequences are MNHNS and SASEGT.